The present TCR beta chain was sequenced within a study of T cells in Graves' hyperthyroidism and ophthalmopathy. Amplification of TCR beta CDR3 regions was performed using RNA transcripts as template. First-round RT-PCR with HTBI primers amplified the TCR CDR3 region. Using its own MiXCR run on the multiplex PCR reads, TCRdb lists one record per CDR3 protein. The profile shows around 340,000 distinct CDR3 sequences, 17% of them singletons. Germline CDR1 is SGHAT and CDR2 is FQNNGV. This CDR3 has 17 residues. The V gene lost 1 base and the J gene lost 0 bases, with 13 bases spanning the gap. Patients with uncontrolled infections, other autoimmune diseases, pregnancy or lactation were excluded. Sample collection date corresponds to first hyperthyroidism diagnosis, prior to any ophthalmopathy symptoms.

Material for sequencing was blood. This clonotype originated in a woman between 25 and 40 years old with Graves' hyperthyroidism that later progressed to Graves' ophthalmopathy. This chain joins TRBV11-2 and TRBJ2-1, with D perhaps matching TRBD2 (6 bases). The CDR3 coding sequence is TGTGCCAGCAGCTTAGGGCGGGGCAGGTTCTCCTACAATGAGCAGTTCTTC. Translated, it gives CASSLGRGRFSYNEQFF. The complete variable domain, with remaining parts taken from reference TRBV11-2 and TRBJ2-1, reads EAGVAQSPRYKIIEKRQSVAFWCNPISGHATLYWYQQILGQGPKLLIQFQNNGVVDDSQLPKDRFSAERLKGVDSTLKIQPAKLEDSAVYLCASSLGRGRFSYNEQFFGPGTRLTVL.